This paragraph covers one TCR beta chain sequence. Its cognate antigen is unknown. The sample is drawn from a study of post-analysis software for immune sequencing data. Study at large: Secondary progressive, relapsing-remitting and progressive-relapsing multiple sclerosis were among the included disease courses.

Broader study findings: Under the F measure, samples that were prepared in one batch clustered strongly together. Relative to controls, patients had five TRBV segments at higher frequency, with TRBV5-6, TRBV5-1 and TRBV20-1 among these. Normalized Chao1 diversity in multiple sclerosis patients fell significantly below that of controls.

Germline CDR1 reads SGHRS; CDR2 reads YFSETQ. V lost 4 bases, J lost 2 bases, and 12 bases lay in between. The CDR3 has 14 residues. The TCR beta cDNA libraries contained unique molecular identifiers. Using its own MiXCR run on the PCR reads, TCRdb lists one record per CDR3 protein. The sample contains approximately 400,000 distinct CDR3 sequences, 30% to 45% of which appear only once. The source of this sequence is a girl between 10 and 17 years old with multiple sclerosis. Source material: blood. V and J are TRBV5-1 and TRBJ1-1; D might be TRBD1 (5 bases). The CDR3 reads CASSPTVTNTEAFF. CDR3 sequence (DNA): TGCGCCAGCAGCCCGACAGTTACCAACACTGAAGCTTTCTTT. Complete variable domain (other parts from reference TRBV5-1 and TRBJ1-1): KAGVTQTPRYLIKTRGQQVTLSCSPISGHRSVSWYQQTPGQGLQFLFEYFSETQRNKGNFPGRFSGRQFSNSRSEMNVSTLELGDSALYLCASSPTVTNTEAFFGQGTRLTVV.